Listed below are T cell receptor beta chains from one sample, sequenced in a study of naive and memory T cell subsets. MiXCR, run by TCRdb on the UMI-ligation and nested PCR reads, gives a single entry per CDR3 protein. The sample contains roughly 98,000 distinct CDR3 sequences, 7% to 7.5% of which appear only once. The sequenced material came from central memory CD4+ T cells from blood. These receptors originate from a human donor in good health. Each CDR3 is given with its conserved first and last residue. The D gene is left open where the match is weak. Expanded clones get a size class; other rows say once, few or many, or leave the size out.

V gene	J gene	D gene	clone size	CDR3 protein	CDR3 DNA
TRBV6-2/TRBV6-3	TRBJ1-5	TRBD1	many	CASRLTGVPNQPQHF	TGTGCCAGCAGGCTGACAGGGGTACCGAATCAGCCCCAGCATTTT
TRBV20-1	TRBJ2-3	TRBD2	few	CSDTGLARATDTQYF	TGCAGTGACACCGGACTAGCTCGAGCCACAGATACGCAGTATTTT
TRBV27	TRBJ2-3	NA	few	CASSPPQGWIGTDTQYF	TGTGCCAGCAGTCCTCCTCAAGGGTGGATTGGCACAGATACGCAGTATTTT
TRBV29-1	TRBJ2-7	NA	many	CSVVGEAYEQYF	TGCAGCGTTGTGGGCGAGGCCTACGAGCAGTACTTC
TRBV4-2	TRBJ1-1	NA	NA	CASSQEQGRVTEAFF	TGTGCCAGCAGCCAAGAACAAGGGAGAGTCACTGAAGCTTTCTTT
TRBV6-1	TRBJ1-1	NA	many	CASSEVMGGTEAFF	TGTGCCAGCAGTGAAGTCATGGGGGGCACTGAAGCTTTCTTT
TRBV20-1	TRBJ2-2	TRBD1	many	CSARLDRGTGELFF	TGCAGTGCTAGACTGGACAGGGGGACCGGGGAGCTGTTTTTT
TRBV20-1	TRBJ2-3	TRBD1	NA	CSALYPRQGDRWDTQYF	TGCAGTGCTTTGTACCCCCGACAGGGGGATCGGTGGGATACGCAGTATTTT
TRBV5-1	TRBJ1-5	NA	few	CASSPDGGHQPQHF	TGCGCCAGCAGCCCAGATGGGGGGCATCAGCCCCAGCATTTT
TRBV20-1	TRBJ2-5	NA	many	CSAIDGGALGTQYF	TGCAGTGCTATCGACGGGGGCGCCTTGGGGACCCAGTACTTC
TRBV29-1	TRBJ2-1	NA	NA	CSVSSPGNYNEQFF	TGCAGCGTTAGTTCTCCAGGGAATTACAATGAGCAGTTCTTC
TRBV5-6	TRBJ2-1	NA	NA	CASSLLSGTYNEQFF	TGTGCCAGCAGCTTGTTGTCAGGGACCTACAATGAGCAGTTCTTC
TRBV4-1	TRBJ1-1	NA	many	CASSQGTGVSYTEAFF	TGCGCCAGCAGCCAAGGGACCGGGGTTTCGTACACTGAAGCTTTCTTT
TRBV12-3/TRBV12-4	TRBJ1-6	NA	few	CASSLHHSPLHF	TGTGCCAGCAGTTTACACCATTCACCCCTCCACTTT
TRBV4-2	TRBJ1-3	NA	few	CASSRREGSGNTIYF	TGTGCCAGCAGCCGAAGGGAGGGGTCTGGAAACACCATATATTTT
TRBV6-5	TRBJ1-4	NA	many	CASSYSHSGGEKLFF	TGTGCCAGCAGTTACTCACACTCTGGGGGCGAAAAACTGTTTTTT
TRBV5-6	TRBJ2-4	NA	NA	CASSYTQGKVKNIQYF	TGTGCCAGCAGCTATACCCAGGGAAAAGTCAAAAACATTCAGTACTTC
TRBV24-1	TRBJ2-7	TRBD2	NA	CATSGPASGSYEQYF	TGTGCCACCAGTGGTCCGGCTAGCGGGAGCTACGAGCAGTACTTC
TRBV4-3	TRBJ1-2	TRBD1	many	CASSQENWVTGADFYGYTF	TGCGCCAGCAGCCAAGAAAATTGGGTGACAGGGGCGGATTTCTATGGCTACACCTTC
TRBV4-2	TRBJ2-3	NA	many	CASSQAASTDTQYF	TGTGCCAGCAGCCAAGCCGCATCCACAGATACGCAGTATTTT
TRBV5-1	TRBJ2-3	TRBD2	many	CASSLGSGRNTDTQYF	TGCGCCAGCAGCTTGGGGAGCGGGAGGAACACAGATACGCAGTATTTT
TRBV7-9	TRBJ1-1	TRBD1	NA	CASSSRSGQGGTEAFF	TGTGCCAGCAGCTCCCGATCCGGACAGGGAGGCACTGAAGCTTTCTTT
TRBV5-6	TRBJ2-6	TRBD1	few	CASSLVGQHYSGANVLTF	TGTGCCAGCAGCTTGGTGGGACAGCACTACTCTGGGGCCAACGTCCTGACTTTC
TRBV20-1	TRBJ1-1	NA	many	CSARRQELGTEAFF	TGCAGTGCTAGACGGCAGGAGTTGGGCACTGAAGCTTTCTTT
TRBV28	TRBJ2-7	TRBD1	many	CASSLSGTGLSYEQYF	TGTGCCAGCAGTTTATCGGGGACAGGCCTCTCCTACGAGCAGTACTTC
TRBV6-1	TRBJ2-7	TRBD1	NA	CASSENGQGPYEQYF	TGTGCCAGCAGTGAAAACGGACAGGGTCCCTACGAGCAGTACTTC
TRBV27	TRBJ2-3	NA	many	CASSSGFVGADTQYF	TGTGCCAGCAGTTCCGGTTTCGTGGGTGCAGATACGCAGTATTTT
TRBV18	TRBJ1-2	NA	few	CASSPTDSLDYGYTF	TGTGCCAGCTCACCAACGGACAGTTTAGACTATGGCTACACCTTC
TRBV7-3	TRBJ1-1	NA	many	CASSLILSTEAFF	TGTGCCAGCAGCTTAATCTTAAGCACTGAAGCTTTCTTT
TRBV29-1	TRBJ2-1	NA	many	CSVYWKNNEQFF	TGCAGCGTTTATTGGAAGAACAATGAGCAGTTCTTC
TRBV5-6	TRBJ2-5	TRBD2	many	CASSFTLGLAGRRETQYF	TGTGCCAGCAGCTTCACCCTGGGACTAGCGGGACGGCGGGAGACCCAGTACTTC
TRBV18	TRBJ1-2	TRBD1	few	CASSPGDSQGYTF	TGTGCCAGCTCACCAGGGGACAGTCAAGGCTACACCTTC
TRBV28	TRBJ2-1	NA	many	CASSSGNEQFF	TGTGCCAGCAGCTCGGGGAATGAGCAGTTCTTC
TRBV20-1	TRBJ2-1	NA	many	CSARGRASRFF	TGCAGTGCTAGGGGTAGGGCCAGTCGGTTCTTC
TRBV5-8	TRBJ2-2	NA	many	CASSFYLTARGTGELFF	TGTGCCAGCAGCTTCTACTTGACAGCCCGGGGCACCGGGGAGCTGTTTTTT
TRBV3-1	TRBJ1-3	NA	many	CASSQGTSSGNTIYF	TGTGCCAGCAGCCAAGGGACGTCCTCTGGAAACACCATATATTTT
TRBV4-2	TRBJ2-5	NA	many	CASSQTYLETQYF	TGTGCCAGCAGCCAGACCTACTTAGAGACCCAGTACTTC
TRBV4-1	TRBJ2-4	NA	NA	CASSQEGGGGAKNIQYF	TGCGCCAGCAGCCAAGAGGGGGGCGGCGGAGCCAAAAACATTCAGTACTTC
TRBV6-1	TRBJ2-1	TRBD2	NA	CASSEVSRAGGYNEQFF	TGTGCCAGCAGTGAAGTCAGTAGAGCGGGGGGCTACAATGAGCAGTTCTTC
TRBV12-5	TRBJ1-5	NA	many	CASGSDGNRIQPQHF	TGTGCTAGTGGTTCCGACGGGAACAGGATTCAGCCCCAGCATTTT
TRBV11-2	TRBJ2-1	NA	few	CASSLGNSWTTEFF	TGTGCCAGCAGCTTAGGGAATTCGTGGACTACGGAGTTCTTC
TRBV5-6	TRBJ1-2	NA	many	CASSLYLQGYYGYTF	TGTGCCAGCAGCTTATATTTACAGGGTTACTATGGCTACACCTTC
TRBV5-1	TRBJ2-3	TRBD2	NA	CASSPRTSGFNTDTQYF	TGCGCCAGCAGCCCTCGGACTAGCGGGTTTAATACAGATACGCAGTATTTT
TRBV4-1	TRBJ2-7	NA	many	CASSQAQAGYEQYF	TGCGCCAGCAGCCAAGCACAGGCGGGGTACGAGCAGTACTTC
TRBV7-9	TRBJ1-2	NA	NA	CATEGVYYGYTF	TGTGCCACCGAGGGTGTTTACTATGGCTACACCTTC
TRBV11-3	TRBJ1-1	NA	few	CASSLSRQMNTEAFF	TGTGCCAGCAGCTTATCCAGACAGATGAACACTGAAGCTTTCTTT
TRBV21-1	TRBJ2-5	NA	many	CASSKGPFQETQYF	TGTGCCAGCAGCAAAGGTCCTTTCCAAGAGACCCAGTACTTC